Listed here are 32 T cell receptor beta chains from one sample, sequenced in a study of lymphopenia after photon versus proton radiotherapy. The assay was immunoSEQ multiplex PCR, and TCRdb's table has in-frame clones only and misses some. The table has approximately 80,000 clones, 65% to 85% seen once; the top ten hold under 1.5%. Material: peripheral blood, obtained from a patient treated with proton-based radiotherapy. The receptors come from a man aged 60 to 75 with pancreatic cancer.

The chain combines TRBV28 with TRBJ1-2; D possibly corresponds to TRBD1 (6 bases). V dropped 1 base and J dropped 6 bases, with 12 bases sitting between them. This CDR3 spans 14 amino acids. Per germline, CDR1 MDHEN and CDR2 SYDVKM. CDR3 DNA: TGTGCCAGCAGTTTATCGCCAGGGGTAAATGGCTACACCTTC. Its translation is CASSLSPGVNGYTF.

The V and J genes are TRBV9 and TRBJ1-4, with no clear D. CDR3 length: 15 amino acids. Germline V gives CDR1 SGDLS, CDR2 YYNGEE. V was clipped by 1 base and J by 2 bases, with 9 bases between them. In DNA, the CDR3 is TGTGCCAGCAGCGTAACCCCCTCGACTAATGAAAAACTGTTTTTT. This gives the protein CASSVTPSTNEKLFF. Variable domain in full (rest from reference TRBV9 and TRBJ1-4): DSGVTQTPKHLITATGQRVTLRCSPRSGDLSVYWYQQSLDQGLQFLIQYYNGEERAKGNILERFSAQQFPDLHSELNLSSLELGDSALYFCASSVTPSTNEKLFFGSGTQLSVL.

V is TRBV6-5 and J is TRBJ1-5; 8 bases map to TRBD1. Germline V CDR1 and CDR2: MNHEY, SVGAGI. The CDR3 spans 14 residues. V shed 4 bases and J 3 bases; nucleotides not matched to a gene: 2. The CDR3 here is CASSLTGVNQPQHF. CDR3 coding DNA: TGTGCCAGCAGTTTGACAGGGGTCAATCAGCCCCAGCATTTT.

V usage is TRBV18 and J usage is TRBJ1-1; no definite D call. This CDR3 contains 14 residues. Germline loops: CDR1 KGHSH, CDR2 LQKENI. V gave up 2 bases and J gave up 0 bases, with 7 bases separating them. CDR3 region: CASSPTDLNTEAFF. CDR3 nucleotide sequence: TGTGCCAGCTCACCAACAGACCTGAACACTGAAGCTTTCTTT.

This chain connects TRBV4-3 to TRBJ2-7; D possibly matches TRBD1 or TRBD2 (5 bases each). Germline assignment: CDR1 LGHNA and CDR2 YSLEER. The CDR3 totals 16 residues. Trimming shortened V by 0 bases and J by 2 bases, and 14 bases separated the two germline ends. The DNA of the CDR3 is TGCGCCAGCAGCCAAGATCTAGCAGGGCCAGCCTACGAGCAGTACTTC. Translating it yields CASSQDLAGPAYEQYF.

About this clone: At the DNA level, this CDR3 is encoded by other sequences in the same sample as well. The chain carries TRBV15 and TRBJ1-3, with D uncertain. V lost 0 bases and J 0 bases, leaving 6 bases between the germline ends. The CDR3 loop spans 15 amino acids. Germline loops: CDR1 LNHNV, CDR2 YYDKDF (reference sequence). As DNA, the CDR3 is TGTGCCACCAGCAGAGACGGAGGCTCTGGAAACACCATATATTTT. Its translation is CATSRDGGSGNTIYF.

The CDR3 loop reads CASRDPTNTGELFF. The CDR3 DNA follows: TGTGCCAGCAGAGACCCTACGAACACCGGGGAGCTGTTTTTT. The chain uses TRBV9 and TRBJ2-2; no clear D gene. Germline V gene sequence: CDR1 SGDLS, CDR2 YYNGEE. This CDR3 region has 14 residues. Trimming took off 5 bases at V and 0 bases at J, with 8 bases between the two ends.

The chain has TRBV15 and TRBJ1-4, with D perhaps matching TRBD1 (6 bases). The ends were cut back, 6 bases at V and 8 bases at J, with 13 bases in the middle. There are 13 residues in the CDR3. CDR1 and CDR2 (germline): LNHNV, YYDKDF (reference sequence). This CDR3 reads CATRNRAWEKLFF. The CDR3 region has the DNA TGTGCCACCAGAAACAGGGCTTGGGAAAAACTGTTTTTT.

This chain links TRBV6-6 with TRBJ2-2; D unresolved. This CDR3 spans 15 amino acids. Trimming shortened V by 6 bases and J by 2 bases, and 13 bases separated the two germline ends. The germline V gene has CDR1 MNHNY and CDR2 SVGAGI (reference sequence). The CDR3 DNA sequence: TGTGCCAGCAGAGACCACAAAAGTAACACCGGGGAGCTGTTTTTT. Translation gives CASRDHKSNTGELFF.

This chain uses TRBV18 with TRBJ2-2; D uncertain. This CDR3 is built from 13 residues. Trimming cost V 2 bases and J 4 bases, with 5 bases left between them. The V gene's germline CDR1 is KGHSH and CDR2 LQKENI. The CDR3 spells CASSPSLTGELFF. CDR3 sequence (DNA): TGTGCCAGCTCACCATCCCTCACCGGGGAGCTGTTTTTT. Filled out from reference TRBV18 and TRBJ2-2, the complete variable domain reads NAGVMQNPRHLVRRRGQEARLRCSPMKGHSHVYWYRQLPEEGLKFMVYLQKENIIDESGMPKERFSAEFPKEGPSILRIQQVVRGDSAAYFCASSPSLTGELFFGEGSRLTVL.

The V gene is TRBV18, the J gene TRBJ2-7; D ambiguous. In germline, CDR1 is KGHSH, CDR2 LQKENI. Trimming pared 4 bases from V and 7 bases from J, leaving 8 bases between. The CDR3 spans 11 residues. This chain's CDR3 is CASSLKEEQYF. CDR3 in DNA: TGTGCCAGCTCACTTAAGGAGGAGCAGTACTTC.

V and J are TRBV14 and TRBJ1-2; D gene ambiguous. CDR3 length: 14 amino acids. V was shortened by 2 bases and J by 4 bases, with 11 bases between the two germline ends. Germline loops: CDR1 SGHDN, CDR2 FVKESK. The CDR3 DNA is TGTGCCAGCAGCCAACTCGGCCCGACCTATGGCTACACCTTC. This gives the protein CASSQLGPTYGYTF.

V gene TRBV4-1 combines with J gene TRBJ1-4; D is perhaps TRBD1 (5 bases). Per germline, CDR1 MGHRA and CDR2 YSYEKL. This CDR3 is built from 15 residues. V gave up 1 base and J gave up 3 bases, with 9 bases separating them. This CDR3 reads CASSQGGAANEKLFF. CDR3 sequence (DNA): TGCGCCAGCAGCCAAGGCGGGGCGGCTAATGAAAAACTGTTTTTT.

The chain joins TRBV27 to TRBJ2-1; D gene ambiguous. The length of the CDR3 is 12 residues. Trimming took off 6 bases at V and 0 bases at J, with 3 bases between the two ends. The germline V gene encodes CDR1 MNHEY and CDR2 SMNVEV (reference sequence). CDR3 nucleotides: TGTGCCAGCAGGAGCTCCTACAATGAGCAGTTCTTC. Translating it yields CASRSSYNEQFF.

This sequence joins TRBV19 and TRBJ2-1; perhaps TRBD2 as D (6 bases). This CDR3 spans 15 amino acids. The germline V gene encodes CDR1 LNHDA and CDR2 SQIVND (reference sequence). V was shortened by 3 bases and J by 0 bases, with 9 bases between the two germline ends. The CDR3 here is CASSIAGSSYNEQFF. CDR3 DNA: TGTGCCAGTAGTATTGCCGGGAGCTCCTACAATGAGCAGTTCTTC. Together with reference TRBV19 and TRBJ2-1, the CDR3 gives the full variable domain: DGGITQSPKYLFRKEGQNVTLSCEQNLNHDAMYWYRQDPGQGLRLIYYSQIVNDFQKGDIAEGYSVSREKKESFPLTVTSAQKNPTAFYLCASSIAGSSYNEQFFGPGTRLTVL.

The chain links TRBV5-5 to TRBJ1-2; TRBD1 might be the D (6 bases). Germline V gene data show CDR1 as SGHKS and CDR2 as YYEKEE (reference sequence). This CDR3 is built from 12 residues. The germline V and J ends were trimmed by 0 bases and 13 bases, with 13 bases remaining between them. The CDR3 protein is CASSLDQGSRTF. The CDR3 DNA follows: TGTGCCAGCAGCTTGGACCAGGGGAGCCGCACCTTC.

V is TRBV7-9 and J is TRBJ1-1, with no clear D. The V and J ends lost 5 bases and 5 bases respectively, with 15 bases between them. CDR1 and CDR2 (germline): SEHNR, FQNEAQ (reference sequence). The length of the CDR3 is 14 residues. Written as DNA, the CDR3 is TGTGCCAGCAGCCGGACCCGATCGCGTACTGAAGCTTTCTTT. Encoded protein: CASSRTRSRTEAFF.

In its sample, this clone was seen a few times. The CDR3 sequence is CASSFAGTGRDEQFF. CDR3 in DNA: TGTGCCAGCAGCTTTGCCGGGACAGGTCGGGATGAGCAGTTCTTC. The chain has TRBV7-9 and TRBJ2-1, with 8 bases lining up with TRBD1. V trimming: 3 bases; J trimming: 8 bases; junction bases outside the gene matches: 9. CDR3 length equals 15 residues. Germline values: CDR1 SEHNR, CDR2 FQNEAQ (reference sequence).

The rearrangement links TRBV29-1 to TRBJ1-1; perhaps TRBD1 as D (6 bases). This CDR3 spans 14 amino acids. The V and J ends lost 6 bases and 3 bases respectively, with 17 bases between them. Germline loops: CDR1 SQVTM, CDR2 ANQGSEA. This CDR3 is CSVKRQVRDTEAFF. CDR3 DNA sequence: TGCAGCGTAAAAAGACAGGTTCGGGACACTGAAGCTTTCTTT.

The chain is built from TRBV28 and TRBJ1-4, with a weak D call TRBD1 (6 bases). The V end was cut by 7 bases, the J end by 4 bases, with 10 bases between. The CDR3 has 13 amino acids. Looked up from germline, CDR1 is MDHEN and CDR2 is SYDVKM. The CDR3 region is CASKLGGNEKLFF. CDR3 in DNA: TGTGCCAGCAAACTAGGGGGTAATGAAAAACTGTTTTTT.

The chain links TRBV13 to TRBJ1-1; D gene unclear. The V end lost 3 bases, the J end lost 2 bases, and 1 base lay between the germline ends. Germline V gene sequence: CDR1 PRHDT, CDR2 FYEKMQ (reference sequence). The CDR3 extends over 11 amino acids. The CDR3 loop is CASSFNTEAFF. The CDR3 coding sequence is TGTGCCAGCAGCTTTAACACTGAAGCTTTCTTT.

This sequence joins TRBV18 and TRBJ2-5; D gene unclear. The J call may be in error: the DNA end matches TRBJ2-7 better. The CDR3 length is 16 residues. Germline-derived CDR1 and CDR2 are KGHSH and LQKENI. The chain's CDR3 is CASSPQAQSGLYEQYF. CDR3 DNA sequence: TGTGCCAGCTCACCACAGGCTCAGAGTGGGCTCTACGAGCAGTACTTC.

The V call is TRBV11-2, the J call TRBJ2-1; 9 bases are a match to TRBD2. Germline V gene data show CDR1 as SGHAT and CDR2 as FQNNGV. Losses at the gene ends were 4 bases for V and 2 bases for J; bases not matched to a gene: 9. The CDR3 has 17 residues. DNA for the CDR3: TGTGCCAGCAGCTCTACTATAGCGGGAGCCACCTACAATGAGCAGTTCTTC. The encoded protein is CASSSTIAGATYNEQFF.

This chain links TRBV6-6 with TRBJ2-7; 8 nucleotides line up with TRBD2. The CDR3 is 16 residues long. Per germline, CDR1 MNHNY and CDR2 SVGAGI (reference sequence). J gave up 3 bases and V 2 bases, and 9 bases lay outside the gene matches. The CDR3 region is CASSYGIAGLGYEQYF. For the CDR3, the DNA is TGTGCCAGCAGTTACGGGATAGCGGGGTTAGGCTACGAGCAGTACTTC.

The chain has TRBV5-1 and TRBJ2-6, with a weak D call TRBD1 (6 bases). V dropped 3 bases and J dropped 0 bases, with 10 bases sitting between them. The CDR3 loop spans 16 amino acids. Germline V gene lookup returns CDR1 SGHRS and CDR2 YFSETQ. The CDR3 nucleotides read TGCGCCAGCAGCTCAGGACAGAGCTCTGGGGCCAACGTCCTGACTTTC. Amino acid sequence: CASSSGQSSGANVLTF. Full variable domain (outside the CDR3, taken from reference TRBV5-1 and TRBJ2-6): KAGVTQTPRYLIKTRGQQVTLSCSPISGHRSVSWYQQTPGQGLQFLFEYFSETQRNKGNFPGRFSGRQFSNSRSEMNVSTLELGDSALYLCASSSGQSSGANVLTFGAGSRLTVL.

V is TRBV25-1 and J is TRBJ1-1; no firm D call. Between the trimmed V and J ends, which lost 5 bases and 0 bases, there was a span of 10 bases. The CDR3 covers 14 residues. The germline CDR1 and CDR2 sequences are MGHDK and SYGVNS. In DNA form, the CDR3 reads TGTGCCAGCAGTACGTCTATTATGAACACTGAAGCTTTCTTT. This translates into CASSTSIMNTEAFF.

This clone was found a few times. The CDR3 here is CASRGTSGSVYEQYF. CDR3 DNA sequence: TGTGCCAGCAGAGGGACTAGCGGGAGCGTCTACGAGCAGTACTTC. The chain couples TRBV27 to TRBJ2-7, with 14 nucleotides matching TRBD2. V was pared by 6 bases and J by 3 bases, with 4 bases of the junction left unmatched. The CDR3 runs to 15 residues. Germline CDR1 is MNHEY and CDR2 is SMNVEV (reference sequence).

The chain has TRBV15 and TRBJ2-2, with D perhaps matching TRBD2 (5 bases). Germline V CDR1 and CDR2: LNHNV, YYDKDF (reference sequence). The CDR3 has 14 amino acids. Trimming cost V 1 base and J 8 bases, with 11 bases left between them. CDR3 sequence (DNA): TGTGCCACCAGCAGAGGTCCTAGAGGGGGGGAGCTGTTTTTT. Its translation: CATSRGPRGGELFF. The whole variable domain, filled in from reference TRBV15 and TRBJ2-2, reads DAMVIQNPRYQVTQFGKPVTLSCSQTLNHNVMYWYQQKSSQAPKLLFHYYDKDFNNEADTPDNFQSRRPNTSFCFLDIRSPGLGDTAMYLCATSRGPRGGELFFGEGSRLTVL.

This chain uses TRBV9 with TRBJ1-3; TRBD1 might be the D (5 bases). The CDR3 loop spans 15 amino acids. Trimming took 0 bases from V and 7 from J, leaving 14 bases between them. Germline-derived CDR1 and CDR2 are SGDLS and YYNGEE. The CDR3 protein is CASSVGISSGNTIYF. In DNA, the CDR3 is TGTGCCAGCAGCGTAGGGATTTCTTCAGGGAACACCATATATTTT.

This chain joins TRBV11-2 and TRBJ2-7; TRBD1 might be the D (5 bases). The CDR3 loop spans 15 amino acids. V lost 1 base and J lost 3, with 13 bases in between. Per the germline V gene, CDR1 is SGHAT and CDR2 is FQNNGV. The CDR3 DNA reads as TGTGCCAGCAGCTTAGCCCCAGGGATTCTCTACGAGCAGTACTTC. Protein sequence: CASSLAPGILYEQYF.

CDR3 sequence: CASSLNPEENYEQYF. As DNA, the CDR3 is TGTGCCAGCAGCTTAAATCCGGAGGAAAACTACGAGCAGTACTTC. V and J are TRBV5-6 and TRBJ2-7, with a tentative D call TRBD2 (5 bases). The V end was cut by 2 bases, the J end by 3 bases, with 15 bases between. CDR3 length: 15 amino acids. From germline, CDR1 is SGHDT and CDR2 YYEEEE.

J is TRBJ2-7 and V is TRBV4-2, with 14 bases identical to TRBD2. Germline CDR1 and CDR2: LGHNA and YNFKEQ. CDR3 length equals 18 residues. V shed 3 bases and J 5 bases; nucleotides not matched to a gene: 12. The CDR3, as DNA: TGTGCCAGCAGCCAGAAGTCAGAAGGACTAGCGGGAGGAGACGAGCAGTACTTC. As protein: CASSQKSEGLAGGDEQYF.